Ten or more counts support the clone carrying this T cell receptor beta chain. Its matching antigen is unknown. The data derive from a study of response to subunit inactivated influenza vaccine. General study results and limits: With each seasonal influenza vaccination, the authors suggested, few new T cells are recruited.

TCRdb fed the RT-PCR reads into MiXCR, producing one record per CDR3 protein. The sample records over 450,000 distinct CDR3 sequences, about an eighth being singletons. The CDR3 spans 13 residues. V dropped 8 bases and J dropped 1 base, with 8 bases sitting between them. This TCR came from a middle-aged man who received an inactivated influenza vaccine. The specimen was PBMCs from blood, collected about 40 days after vaccination. V is TRBV12-3 or TRBV12-4 and J is TRBJ2-2; possible D gene TRBD2, 5 bases. CDR3 DNA: TGTGCCAGCCGACGGGAGAACACCGGGGAGCTGTTTTTT. Translating it yields CASRRENTGELFF.